The clone carrying this TCR beta chain appeared a few times. Its antigen is currently unknown. Amplification yielded TCR beta CDR3 regions, with RNA transcripts as the source. HTBI primers drove first-round RT-PCR of the TCR CDR3. TCRdb processed the multiplex PCR reads anew with MiXCR; each CDR3 protein has one entry. The sample includes about 640,000 distinct CDR3 sequences, around 15% of them seen just once. J lost 6 bases, V lost 6 bases, and 5 bases had no gene match. The CDR3 spans 13 residues. These data are taken from a study of T cells in Graves' hyperthyroidism and ophthalmopathy. At the level of the study: Peripheral blood was drawn at first diagnosis, prior to all treatment. Study-level points and caveats: A model of 13 V-J pairs discriminated ophthalmopathy from stable hyperthyroidism. The majority of expanded thyroid clonotypes above 0.001 also appeared in blood.

V and J are TRBV12-3 or TRBV12-4 and TRBJ2-1, with TRBD1 matching 7 bases. This receptor was taken from a woman between 50 and 59 years old with Graves' ophthalmopathy. Sequencing input: blood. The CDR3 nucleotides are TGTGCCAGCAGACCCCCAGGGGGCAATGAGCAGTTCTTC. Its protein is CASRPPGGNEQFF.